This T cell receptor beta chain appears in the sequencing data of a study of blood T cell repertoires in COVID-19 (dated by TCRdb to about 2020). About the full investigation: Samples from collaborators originated in the United States, Italy and Spain and spanned both the acute and convalescent phases of COVID-19. Samples were obtained from the ongoing ImmuneRACE study (first 160 participants) and from over 1,000 subjects provided by 6 global collaborators. Subjects who had been exposed to COVID-19, were actively infected with it, or had recovered from it provided the deeply sampled blood TCRbeta repertoires that made up the dataset. The material from the prospective study consisted of cDNA or gDNA derived from T cells, B-cell-depleted T cells, or PBMCs. The sample metadata nearly always contained a de-identified subject ID, COVID-19 status, age in years and sex. Where available, HLA class I and class II types were taken from metadata supplied by the sample provider and were not determined by assay-based typing. A freely available public database, intended as a resource for researchers studying the immune response to SARS-CoV-2, is where the repertoires were released. Overall study results and their limits: Clinical and demographic metadata were provided uncurated, with the amount varying by source and participant.

One collaborating source in Seattle enrolled patients during active infection and followed them longitudinally through the course of disease. Collaborating institutions collected whole blood in K2EDTA tubes following their own protocols. Collaborator samples were shipped for TCRbeta analysis as frozen whole blood, isolated PBMCs, or DNA extracted from either sample type. Including the terminal cysteine and phenylalanine, the CDR3 comprises 14 residues. Only the CDR3 region is kept as DNA, spanning 42 bases read in frame from base 1. Between the V and J ends, shortened by 5 bases and 2 bases respectively, the junction contains 11 bases. CDR1 and CDR2 (SGHRS, YFSETQ) derive from the germline V gene. To note about this clone: The antigen it recognizes is unknown. Base qualities are not at hand, and no much larger clone is one base apart.

TCRbeta CDR3 regions were amplified from genomic DNA by means of the immunoSEQ Assay, a bias-controlled multiplex PCR. The authors' analysis ran thus. Nucleated cell counts per sample were estimated from amplification of reference gene primers within the assay. To quantify the absolute abundance of each unique TCRbeta CDR3 rearrangement, sequence reads were collapsed and filtered. For each sample, productive Simpson clonality was calculated as the square root of Simpson's diversity index across productive rearrangements. Drawn from immuneACCESS, this table holds only the in-frame rearrangements with V and J called that TCRdb kept. Clones are partly lost; checked studies trace under half to an unresolved V gene and leave the rest unexplained. That table supplies the V and J calls and clone size; D and trimming were determined from the DNA. The sample table shows 70,000 or so clones, and roughly 80% are seen once. More than 13% of the sample is taken by the ten largest.

The TCR comes from a man in his 60s with COVID-19, enrolled during active disease. The source material was peripheral blood. The rearranged segments are TRBV5-1 and TRBJ2-4, with a tentative D gene TRBD1 over 5 matching bases. The CDR3 reads as follows: CASRPQGTKNIQYF. DNA sequence: TGCGCCAGCAGGCCTCAGGGAACCAAAAACATTCAGTACTTC.